Below are 29 T cell receptor beta chains sequenced from a single sample in a study of molecular identifiers for immune sequencing clone quantification. Each CDR3 protein gets one entry after TCRdb re-called the PCR reads with MiXCR. The repertoire holds around 480,000 distinct CDR3 sequences, with roughly 26% as singletons. Sequenced material: naive CD8+ T cells from blood, with Jurkat cell RNA spiked in. The subset here: FACS-sorted CD8+CD4-CCR7+CD45RA+ naive T cells. The receptors here all came from a human donor in good health. Some libraries in this study had Jurkat cell RNA spiked in.

This clonotype was seen at least ten times. The chain employs TRBV29-1 and TRBJ1-4; D is unclear. The germline V gene has CDR1 SQVTM and CDR2 ANQGSEA. The CDR3 totals 14 residues. V lost 5 bases to trimming and J lost 6 bases, with 16 bases between them. CDR3 coding DNA: TGCAGCGTTAGGTCCGCACGGCAGCATGAAAAACTGTTTTTT. This codes for CSVRSARQHEKLFF.

J is TRBJ1-1 and V is TRBV27, with no clear D. The CDR3 has 16 amino acids. Germline values: CDR1 MNHEY, CDR2 SMNVEV (reference sequence). V was trimmed by 5 bases and J by 0 bases, leaving 16 bases between them. The CDR3 is CASSLHPSGVNTEAFF. CDR3 coding DNA: TGTGCCAGCAGTCTCCACCCCTCTGGGGTGAACACTGAAGCTTTCTTT.

The J gene is TRBJ2-5, the V gene TRBV3-1; the D gene is possibly TRBD1 (5 bases). The CDR3 sequence is 14 residues long. Germline V gives CDR1 LGHDT, CDR2 YNNKEL (reference sequence). Trimming took 0 bases from V and 5 from J, leaving 10 bases between them. For the CDR3, the DNA is TGTGCCAGCAGCCAAGACCCAGGGCTGGAGACCCAGTACTTC. Its translation is CASSQDPGLETQYF.

The CDR3 here is CASGEPSEYYEQYF. Here the CDR3 DNA reads TGTGCCAGCGGGGAGCCTAGCGAGTACTACGAGCAGTACTTC. The V and J genes are TRBV28 and TRBJ2-7; D is perhaps TRBD2 (6 bases). V shed 8 bases and J shed 3 bases, with 17 bases lying between them. The CDR3 totals 14 residues. CDR1 is MDHEN and CDR2 is SYDVKM in the germline V gene.

The table lists this clonotype with many counts. This chain joins TRBV28 and TRBJ2-7, with 7 bases identical to TRBD2. Germline CDR1 reads MDHEN; CDR2 reads SYDVKM. The CDR3 is made up of 13 amino acids. V shed 2 bases and J 6 bases; nucleotides not matched to a gene: 4. CDR3 protein: CASSLAGEAEQYF. For the CDR3, the DNA is TGTGCCAGCAGTTTAGCGGGAGAAGCCGAGCAGTACTTC.

This clonotype was seen repeatedly, ten times or more. This sequence joins TRBV6-6 and TRBJ2-2, with D possibly being TRBD1 or TRBD2 (5 bases each). This CDR3 is built from 17 residues. Per germline, CDR1 MNHNY and CDR2 SVGAGI (reference sequence). V was pared by 2 bases and J by 4 bases, with 17 bases between. DNA for the CDR3: TGTGCCAGCAGTTACACGGGACCTGGTTTCGGCACCGGGGAGCTGTTTTTT. It is translated as CASSYTGPGFGTGELFF.

This clonotype was counted only a few times. This rearrangement joins TRBV27 to TRBJ1-4; possible D gene TRBD1, 6 bases. CDR3 length: 14 residues. Trimming shortened V by 3 bases and J by 8 bases, and 13 bases separated the two germline ends. The germline V gene has CDR1 MNHEY and CDR2 SMNVEV (reference sequence). CDR3 nucleotides: TGTGCCAGCAGTTTCAGGGGCTTCGACGAAAAACTGTTTTTT. This sequence encodes CASSFRGFDEKLFF.

This clonotype was observed a single time. A junction end diverges from the germline sequence, so it may reflect a read error. The rearrangement joins TRBV4-1 to TRBJ2-7; D assignment may be TRBD1 or TRBD2 (5 bases each). The CDR3 totals 14 residues. Per the germline V gene, CDR1 is MGHRA and CDR2 is YSYEKL. The CDR3 DNA reads TGCGCCCGCAGCCCCAAGGGGAGCTCCTACGAGCAGTACTTC. Its translation is CARSPKGSSYEQYF.

This clonotype has more than one count but fewer than ten. The CDR3 here is CASSVRTDNEQFF. CDR3 DNA: TGTGCCAGCAGCGTACGGACAGATAATGAGCAGTTCTTC. The V gene is TRBV7-2, the J gene TRBJ2-1; tentatively, D is TRBD1 (6 bases). CDR3 length: 13 residues. Germline V gene data show CDR1 as SGHTA and CDR2 as FQGNSA. The ends were cut back, 5 bases at V and 7 bases at J, with 12 bases in the middle.

Ten or more counts support this clonotype. This chain links TRBV29-1 with TRBJ1-4; 7 bases are shared with TRBD1. With V trimmed by 3 bases and J by 1 base, 5 bases remained unmatched. Germline CDR1 and CDR2: SQVTM and ANQGSEA. This CDR3 has 15 amino acids. The CDR3 region has the DNA TGCAGCGTTGAGGGGACAGAAAGAACTAATGAAAAACTGTTTTTT. Translated, it gives CSVEGTERTNEKLFF.

The genes are TRBV20-1 and TRBJ2-7; TRBD2 aligns across 13 bases. This CDR3 contains 18 residues. The V gene end was trimmed by 1 base and the J gene end by 2 bases; junction bases not matched to a gene: 11. CDR1 and CDR2 (germline): DFQATT, SNEGSKA (reference sequence). The CDR3 DNA is TGCAGTGCTAGAGGATTTGGACTAGCGGGAGCACAAGCCTACGAGCAGTACTTC. Translation: CSARGFGLAGAQAYEQYF.

The chain has TRBV20-1 and TRBJ2-3; tentatively, D is TRBD1 or TRBD2 (5 bases each). The CDR3 sequence is 15 residues long. From germline, CDR1 is DFQATT and CDR2 SNEGSKA (reference sequence). V lost 2 bases and J 6 bases, leaving 18 bases between the germline ends. This CDR3 is CSARPTGLSGDTQYF. In DNA form, the CDR3 reads TGCAGTGCTAGACCCACCGGACTGTCAGGGGATACGCAGTATTTT.

The genes are TRBV4-1 and TRBJ2-7; possibly TRBD1 for D (8 bases). V shed 1 base and J shed 2 bases, with 15 bases lying between them. Germline CDR1 reads MGHRA; CDR2 reads YSYEKL. The CDR3 loop spans 16 amino acids. CDR3 in amino acids: CASSQVGTGGAYEQYF. The CDR3 DNA sequence: TGCGCCAGCAGCCAAGTTGGCACAGGGGGGGCCTACGAGCAGTACTTC.

This clonotype was counted at least ten times. The chain combines TRBV29-1 with TRBJ2-3; 15 positions match TRBD2. Losses at the gene ends were 3 bases for V and 2 bases for J; bases not matched to a gene: 9. The CDR3 runs to 18 residues. Per germline, CDR1 SQVTM and CDR2 ANQGSEA. The CDR3 protein is CSVDGLAGGLTFTDTQYF. In DNA, the CDR3 is TGCAGCGTTGATGGACTAGCGGGGGGGCTAACCTTCACAGATACGCAGTATTTT.

This chain uses TRBV28 with TRBJ1-4; D not resolved. The CDR3 runs to 17 residues. V lost 0 bases and J lost 10, with 21 bases in between. Germline CDR1 MDHEN, CDR2 SYDVKM. The CDR3 sequence is CASSLWGSSSLTRKLFF. CDR3 nucleotides: TGTGCCAGCAGTTTATGGGGAAGCAGCTCACTCACGCGAAAACTGTTTTTT.

CDR3 DNA: TGTGCCAGCAGTTTATATTTTAGGGAGGTACAAGAGACCCAGTACTTC. This translates into CASSLYFREVQETQYF. The genes are TRBV27 and TRBJ2-5; D may be TRBD2 (6 bases). V lost 1 base and J 2 bases, leaving 14 bases between the germline ends. The CDR3 totals 16 residues. Germline V gives CDR1 MNHEY, CDR2 SMNVEV (reference sequence).

This clonotype was counted ten times or more. The gene calls are TRBV28 and TRBJ2-6; 9 bases agree with TRBD1. Per the germline V gene, CDR1 is MDHEN and CDR2 is SYDVKM. This CDR3 is 20 amino acids long. Trimming cost V 0 bases and J 2 bases; bases outside gene matches: 11. CDR3 nucleotide sequence: TGTGCCAGCAGTTTATGGGGCAAGGTGGGACAGGGTACTGGGGCCAACGTCCTGACTTTC. It specifies CASSLWGKVGQGTGANVLTF. Variable domain in full (rest from reference TRBV28 and TRBJ2-6): DVKVTQSSRYLVKRTGEKVFLECVQDMDHENMFWYRQDPGLGLRLIYFSYDVKMKEKGDIPEGYSVSREKKERFSLILESASTNQTSMYLCASSLWGKVGQGTGANVLTFGAGSRLTVL.

This clonotype was recorded at least ten times. The V and J genes are TRBV6-5 and TRBJ2-1, with D perhaps given as TRBD1 or TRBD2 (6 bases each). The CDR3 runs 17 residues. V was cut by 2 bases and J by 7 bases, with 21 bases left in between. Germline lookup yields CDR1 MNHEY and CDR2 SVGAGI. This CDR3 is CASSYRVLRGLSNEQFF. The CDR3 nucleotides read TGTGCCAGCAGTTACCGAGTACTACGGGGGCTGTCGAATGAGCAGTTCTTC.

This clonotype has only a few counts. CDR3 sequence: CASSQKGTVATNEKLFF. CDR3 DNA sequence: TGCGCCAGCAGCCAAAAGGGGACGGTTGCAACTAATGAAAAACTGTTTTTT. The J gene is TRBJ1-4, the V gene TRBV4-3, with a weak D call TRBD1 (5 bases). The germline V gene encodes CDR1 LGHNA and CDR2 YSLEER. This CDR3 spans 17 amino acids. Trimming pared 2 bases from V and 0 bases from J, leaving 13 bases between.

About this clonotype: This may arise from a read error, as a much more abundant clone is one base away. The chain joins TRBV6-2 or TRBV6-3 to TRBJ1-1; a possible D gene is TRBD1 (5 bases). V was shortened by 2 bases and J by 3 bases, with 10 bases between the two germline ends. Germline CDR1 is MNHEY and CDR2 is SVGEGT. CDR3 length equals 14 residues. CDR3 in DNA: TGTGCCAGCAGTTACCCACAGGCGTACACTGAAGCTTTCTTT. Its translation is CASSYPQAYTEAFF.

This clonotype was picked up a small number of times. V and J are TRBV7-6 and TRBJ2-2; 9 bases are a match to TRBD2. There are 15 residues in the CDR3. Germline trimming cut 2 bases from V and 4 bases from J; bases unmatched to any gene: 2. Per the germline V gene, CDR1 is SGHVS and CDR2 is FNYEAQ. The CDR3 DNA follows: TGTGCCAGCAGCTTAAGCGGGGGGCCCACCGGGGAGCTGTTTTTT. Its protein product is CASSLSGGPTGELFF.

This clonotype was seen ten or more times. The chain recombines TRBV28 with TRBJ2-7; no firm D call. With 3 bases removed from V and 0 bases from J, the gap between germline ends came to 15 bases. This CDR3 comprises 16 residues. The germline gives CDR1 MDHEN, CDR2 SYDVKM. CDR3 in DNA: TGTGCCAGCAGTTTGGCTCCGGGCCTAGACTCCTACGAGCAGTACTTC. Protein product: CASSLAPGLDSYEQYF.

The chain uses TRBV27 and TRBJ1-6, with D maybe TRBD1 (6 bases). Germline V gene data show CDR1 as MNHEY and CDR2 as SMNVEV (reference sequence). Trimming removed 2 bases at V and 10 bases at J, with 12 bases between. This CDR3 has 14 residues. CDR3 nucleotide sequence: TGTGCCAGCAGTTTAAAGGACACAGGGTCACCCCTCCACTTT. It translates to CASSLKDTGSPLHF.

In its sample, this clonotype was seen many times. The V call is TRBV12-3 or TRBV12-4, the J call TRBJ2-2, with D tentatively TRBD1 (6 bases). Trimming took off 7 bases at V and 7 bases at J, with 13 bases between the two ends. The CDR3 runs to 13 residues. CDR3: CASIQGQHGELFF. The CDR3 nucleotides read TGTGCCAGCATTCAAGGACAGCACGGGGAGCTGTTTTTT.

The rearrangement links TRBV2 to TRBJ1-1; D unclear. The CDR3 extends over 14 amino acids. The V gene's germline CDR1 is SNHLY and CDR2 FYNNEI. V was pared by 4 bases and J by 3 bases, with 12 bases between. The CDR3 spells CASSAHEEYTEAFF. The CDR3 nucleotides are TGTGCCAGCAGTGCCCACGAGGAGTACACTGAAGCTTTCTTT.

This clonotype was detected once. A read error is possible here, since a much larger clone lies one base away. As the CDR3 is not closed by the conserved phenylalanine or tryptophan, this likely results from a read error. The J gene is TRBJ2-7, the V gene TRBV4-3; 11 bases agree with TRBD2. Germline CDR1 LGHNA, CDR2 YSLEER. V shed 5 bases, J shed 6 bases, and the junction held 12 bases outside the gene matches. The CDR3 is made up of 16 amino acids. CDR3 coding DNA: TGCGCCAGCAGCTCGAGAACGGGGCTAGCGGGAGGCGAGCAGTACTCC. Translating it yields CASSSRTGLAGGEQYS.

There are a few counts of this clonotype. V and J are TRBV6-2 or TRBV6-3 and TRBJ2-5; D not resolved. The germline gives CDR1 MNHEY, CDR2 SVGEGT. CDR3 length equals 14 residues. The V gene lost 6 bases and the J gene lost 2 bases, with 13 bases spanning the gap. The chain's CDR3 is CASSPSPLQETQYF. As DNA, the CDR3 is TGTGCCAGCAGCCCCTCACCCTTGCAAGAGACCCAGTACTTC.

This clonotype appeared many times. The chain carries TRBV29-1 and TRBJ1-1; D might be TRBD1 (6 bases). V lost 3 bases and J lost 6, with 14 bases in between. The germline CDR1 and CDR2 sequences are SQVTM and ANQGSEA. There are 13 residues in the CDR3. DNA for the CDR3: TGCAGCGTTGAGCGCCCAGGGGATGCTGAAGCTTTCTTT. Protein: CSVERPGDAEAFF. The entire variable domain, with the rest obtained from reference TRBV29-1 and TRBJ1-1, is as follows: SAVISQKPSRDICQRGTSLTIQCQVDSQVTMMFWYRQQPGQSLTLIATANQGSEATYESGFVIDKFPISRPNLTFSTLTVSNMSPEDSSIYLCSVERPGDAEAFFGQGTRLTVV.

This clonotype was counted many times. The chain uses TRBV9 and TRBJ1-3; the D gene is possibly TRBD1 (6 bases). Trimming took off 3 bases at V and 1 base at J, with 11 bases between the two ends. The CDR3 covers 15 residues. Germline V lookup: CDR1 SGDLS, CDR2 YYNGEE. Here the CDR3 reads CASSAIQGSGNTIYF. The CDR3 DNA is TGTGCCAGCAGCGCAATCCAGGGGTCTGGAAACACCATATATTTT.